What follows describes a single T cell receptor beta chain. TCRdb's table, derived via immunoSEQ multiplex PCR, lists solely in-frame clones and lacks some. The sample lists over 55,000 clones, roughly nine tenths occurring once. This specimen comes from a study of T cell changes during pregnancy in multiple sclerosis. Per the germline V gene, CDR1 is SEHNR and CDR2 is FQNEAQ (reference sequence). The CDR3 is made up of 15 amino acids. V lost 3 bases to trimming and J lost 6 bases; unmatched junction nucleotides: 8. The specimen comprised peripheral blood, sampled in the first trimester of pregnancy. This chain uses TRBV7-9 with TRBJ2-3; the match to TRBD2 covers 8 bases. The clonotype originates from a female donor with multiple sclerosis, enrolled in a pregnancy study. CDR3 sequence reads: CASSFKTAGVDTQYF. The CDR3 DNA sequence: TGTGCCAGCAGCTTTAAGACAGCGGGAGTTGATACGCAGTATTTT.